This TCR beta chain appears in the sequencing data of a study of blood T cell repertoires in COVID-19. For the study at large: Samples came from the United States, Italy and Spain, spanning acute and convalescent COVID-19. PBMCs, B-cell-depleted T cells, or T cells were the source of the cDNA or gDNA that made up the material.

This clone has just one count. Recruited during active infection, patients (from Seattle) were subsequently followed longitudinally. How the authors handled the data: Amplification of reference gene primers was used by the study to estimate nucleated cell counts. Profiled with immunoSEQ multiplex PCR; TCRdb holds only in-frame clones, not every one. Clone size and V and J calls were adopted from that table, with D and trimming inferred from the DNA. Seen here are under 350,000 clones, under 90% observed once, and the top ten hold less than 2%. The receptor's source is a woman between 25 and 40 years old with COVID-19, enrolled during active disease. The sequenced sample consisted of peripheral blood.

The CDR3 protein is CARSAQGYNSPLHF. CDR3 in DNA: TGTGCCAGAAGCGCACAGGGGTATAATTCACCCCTCCACTTT. The chain carries TRBV5-3 and TRBJ1-6; TRBD1 matches 7 bases. TRBV5-3 is identified as an open reading frame with a role that is uncertain. This CDR3 region has 14 residues. V dropped 4 bases and J dropped 4; count of bases not matched to a gene: 2.